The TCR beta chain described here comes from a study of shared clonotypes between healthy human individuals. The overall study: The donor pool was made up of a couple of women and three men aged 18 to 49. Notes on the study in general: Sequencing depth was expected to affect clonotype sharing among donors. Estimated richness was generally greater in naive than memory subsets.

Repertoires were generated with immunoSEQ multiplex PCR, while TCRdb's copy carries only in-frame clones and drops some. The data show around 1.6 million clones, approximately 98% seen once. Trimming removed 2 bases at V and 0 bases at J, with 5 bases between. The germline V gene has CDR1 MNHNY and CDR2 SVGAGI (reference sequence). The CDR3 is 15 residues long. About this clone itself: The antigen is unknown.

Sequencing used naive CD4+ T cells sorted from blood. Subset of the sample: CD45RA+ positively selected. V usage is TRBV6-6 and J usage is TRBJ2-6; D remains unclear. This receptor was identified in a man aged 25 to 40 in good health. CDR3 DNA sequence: TGTGCCAGCAGTTACCTCAGCTCTGGGGCCAACGTCCTGACTTTC. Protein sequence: CASSYLSSGANVLTF.